Shown below are 21 T cell receptor beta chains from a single sample sequenced in a study of blood T cells in healthy people across ages (dated by TCRdb to between 2015 and 2016). The method behind the library was 5' RACE. Sequencing took place on an Illumina HiSeq 2500. A second roughly 6 to 11 cycle PCR used a sample-barcoded 5' primer and a J-beta primer mix. Starting from the raw public reads, TCRdb applied fastp trimming at Q25, assembled clones with MiXCR and retained in-frame beta chains. Identical CDR3 protein sequences are pooled into one entry, listed with their most common genes and DNA. The sample yields about 380,000 distinct CDR3 sequences; roughly half were counted once. The biggest ten clones account for 50% to 65% of the sample. Material: blood. The source of these receptors is a man in his fifties or sixties in good health.

The chain employs TRBV30 and TRBJ1-4; 9 positions match TRBD1. The length of the CDR3 is 14 residues. Germline CDR1 and CDR2: GTSNPN and SVGIG (reference sequence). Trimming removed 3 bases from V and 8 bases from J; junction bases left unmatched: 7. CDR3 sequence reads: CAWSTGQGGEKLFF. The CDR3 coding sequence is TGTGCCTGGAGCACGGGACAGGGAGGGGAAAAACTGTTTTTT.

The chain combines TRBV18 with TRBJ2-7; weak D call: TRBD1 (5 bases). Germline V gives CDR1 KGHSH, CDR2 LQKENI. The CDR3 consists of 16 residues. V dropped 3 bases and J dropped 3 bases, with 18 bases sitting between them. CDR3 residues: CASSPITGLGLYEQYF. The CDR3 nucleotides read TGTGCCAGCTCACCGATAACAGGTCTAGGTCTCTACGAGCAGTACTTC.

The chain combines TRBV7-6 with TRBJ2-1; perhaps TRBD1 as D (5 bases). Germline CDR1 is SGHVS and CDR2 is FNYEAQ. The CDR3 runs 17 residues. Trimming removed 1 base at V and 6 bases at J, with 19 bases between. The CDR3 DNA reads TGTGCCAGCAGCTTAGGCCTTGGGGCGATATCCCCCAATGAGCAGTTCTTC. Encoded protein: CASSLGLGAISPNEQFF.

This clonotype was counted many times. V gene TRBV4-3 combines with J gene TRBJ2-5; 7 nucleotides line up with TRBD1. V was clipped by 2 bases and J by 4 bases; unmatched bases: 10. CDR1 is LGHNA, CDR2 YSLEER, per germline. This CDR3 spans 16 amino acids. For the CDR3, the DNA is TGCGCCAGCAGCCAAAGAGTCAACAGGGGAAGAGAGACCCAGTACTTC. It encodes CASSQRVNRGRETQYF.

This clonotype was counted only a few times. This sequence joins TRBV6-5 and TRBJ2-6; unclear D gene. The V gene lost 3 bases and the J gene lost 0 bases, with 9 bases spanning the gap. The CDR3 is 16 residues long. Germline V lookup: CDR1 MNHEY, CDR2 SVGAGI. The CDR3 region has the DNA TGTGCCAGCAGTTATGCACACCCCTCTGGGGCCAACGTCCTGACTTTC. Translating it yields CASSYAHPSGANVLTF.

A single count supports this clonotype. The chain joins TRBV6-5 to TRBJ2-1, with 8 bases matching TRBD2. CDR1 and CDR2 (germline): MNHEY, SVGAGI. Trimming took 0 bases from V and 2 from J; bases not matched to a gene: 3. The CDR3 loop spans 16 amino acids. CDR3 sequence reads: CASSYSLAGTYNEQFF. CDR3 sequence (DNA): TGTGCCAGCAGTTACTCTCTAGCGGGTACCTACAATGAGCAGTTCTTC.

The chain joins TRBV12-3 or TRBV12-4 to TRBJ1-5; 7 bases fit TRBD1. With 5 bases clipped from V and 9 bases from J, the junction kept 10 bases outside the gene matches. The CDR3 is made up of 14 amino acids. The CDR3 protein is CASSPGTDQRPQHF. DNA for the CDR3: TGTGCCAGCAGTCCAGGGACAGACCAAAGGCCCCAGCATTTT.

This rearrangement joins TRBV20-1 to TRBJ2-7; D is ambiguous. V was pared by 0 bases and J by 2 bases, with 5 bases between. This CDR3 has 12 amino acids. Germline V gives CDR1 DFQATT, CDR2 SNEGSKA (reference sequence). In DNA, the CDR3 is TGCAGTGCTAGAGAGCTAACCTACGAGCAGTACTTC. Translated, it gives CSARELTYEQYF.

A single count supports this clonotype. The J gene is TRBJ2-3, the V gene TRBV20-1, with a possible D match to TRBD1 (6 bases). The CDR3 has 16 residues. Trimming shortened V by 8 bases and J by 0 bases, and 21 bases separated the two germline ends. Per germline, CDR1 DFQATT and CDR2 SNEGSKA (reference sequence). CDR3 loop: CSTRQETGSSTDTQYF. The CDR3 DNA reads as TGCAGTACTCGACAGGAAACAGGGTCTAGCACAGATACGCAGTATTTT.

This clonotype was seen only a few times. The chain employs TRBV15 and TRBJ2-4; D uncertain. Per germline, CDR1 LNHNV and CDR2 YYDKDF (reference sequence). The CDR3 has 17 amino acids. V was trimmed by 0 bases and J by 1 base, leaving 13 bases between them. The DNA of the CDR3 is TGTGCCACCAGCAGAGATCCCGGCTTGAGGGCCAAAAACATTCAGTACTTC. It encodes CATSRDPGLRAKNIQYF.

This chain connects TRBV20-1 to TRBJ2-7, with 9 bases lining up with TRBD1. This CDR3 contains 17 residues. J lost 7 bases, V lost 0 bases, and 16 bases had no gene match. Per germline, CDR1 DFQATT and CDR2 SNEGSKA (reference sequence). This chain's CDR3 is CSARDSRTGASYNEQYF. The CDR3 DNA follows: TGCAGTGCTAGAGATTCCCGGACAGGGGCCTCCTACAATGAGCAGTACTTC.

In DNA form, the CDR3 reads TGCAGTGCTAGAGATACCAGAGCTAACTATGGCTACACCTTC. This sequence encodes CSARDTRANYGYTF. The chain joins TRBV20-1 to TRBJ1-2; D gene unclear. This CDR3 is built from 14 residues. The V end lost 0 bases, the J end lost 0 bases, and 8 bases lay between the germline ends. CDR1 is DFQATT and CDR2 is SNEGSKA in the germline V gene (reference sequence).

The chain employs TRBV20-1 and TRBJ1-2, with D possibly being TRBD1 (6 bases). The length of the CDR3 is 12 residues. The V end lost 5 bases, the J end lost 4 bases, and 11 bases lay between the germline ends. Germline V CDR1 and CDR2: DFQATT, SNEGSKA (reference sequence). CDR3 sequence: CSAGGQSYGYTF. The CDR3 DNA follows: TGCAGTGCTGGTGGACAGTCCTATGGCTACACCTTC.

This clonotype was seen ten or more times. The chain links TRBV2 to TRBJ1-2; 8 bases match TRBD1. With V trimmed by 6 bases and J by 4 bases, 7 bases remained unmatched. This CDR3 has 14 residues. Germline V CDR1 and CDR2: SNHLY, FYNNEI. The CDR3 sequence: CASRRGQATYGYTF. DNA of the CDR3: TGTGCCAGCAGGAGGGGACAGGCGACCTATGGCTACACCTTC. The full variable domain, in which reference TRBV2 and TRBJ1-2 provide the parts outside the CDR3, is EPEVTQTPSHQVTQMGQEVILRCVPISNHLYFYWYRQILGQKVEFLVSFYNNEISEKSEIFDDQFSVERPDGSNFTLKIRSTKLEDSAMYFCASRRGQATYGYTFGSGTRLTVV.

CDR3 coding DNA: TGTGCCAGCAGCCAAGGTATGACGACAGATACGCAGTATTTT. It specifies CASSQGMTTDTQYF. The chain links TRBV4-2 to TRBJ2-3, with D hard to call. V was trimmed by 1 base and J by 3 bases, leaving 8 bases between them. CDR3 length: 14 residues. Per germline, CDR1 LGHNA and CDR2 YNFKEQ.

Note on this clonotype: The CDR3 end shows no conserved phenylalanine or tryptophan, and so a read error is likely. The rearrangement links TRBV25-1 to TRBJ2-1; a weak D match, TRBD1 (6 bases). The CDR3 consists of 14 residues. Germline V gives CDR1 MGHDK, CDR2 SYGVNS. Trimming cost V 6 bases and J 3 bases, with 12 bases left between them. CDR3 coding DNA: TGTGCCAGCAGCGAGCGCAGGGGCTACAATGAGCAGTTCTTA. The encoded protein is CASSERRGYNEQFL.

This clonotype appeared a few times. This chain links TRBV20-1 with TRBJ2-3, with 9 nucleotides matching TRBD1. Germline lookup yields CDR1 DFQATT and CDR2 SNEGSKA (reference sequence). V dropped 3 bases and J dropped 8; count of bases not matched to a gene: 6. The CDR3 is 13 amino acids. CDR3 DNA: TGCAGTGCTAGGGGACAGGGACCTCGTACGCAGTATTTT. Its protein is CSARGQGPRTQYF.

About this clonotype itself: This may come from a read error, since a much larger clone is one base off. J is TRBJ2-5 and V is TRBV28; D may be TRBD1 or TRBD2 (6 bases each). Trimming took 3 bases from V and 11 from J, leaving 31 bases between them. This CDR3 has 18 amino acids. Germline V lookup: CDR1 MDHEN, CDR2 SYDVKM. CDR3 in amino acids: CASSLGAGSGPLTNEQYF. The CDR3 nucleotides read TGTGCCAGCAGTTTGGGGGCAGGTAGCGGTCCCCTAACCAATGAGCAGTACTTC.

This clonotype was seen a few times. J is TRBJ2-1 and V is TRBV6-1; 13 bases fit TRBD2. Per the germline V gene, CDR1 is MNHNS and CDR2 is SASEGT. The CDR3 is 19 residues long. Unmatched junction bases numbered 11, after V lost 6 bases and J lost 0 bases. This chain's CDR3 is CASRGLAGDPGSSYNEQFF. For the CDR3, the DNA is TGTGCCAGCAGAGGACTAGCGGGAGACCCCGGTAGCTCCTACAATGAGCAGTTCTTC.

V gene TRBV7-2 combines with J gene TRBJ2-7; 8 nucleotides align to TRBD1. This CDR3 is 14 amino acids long. V was clipped by 8 bases and J by 3 bases; unmatched bases: 9. Germline loops: CDR1 SGHTA, CDR2 FQGNSA. The CDR3, as DNA: TGTGCCAGCGAGGAGACAGGGGCTAACTACGAGCAGTACTTC. As protein: CASEETGANYEQYF.

The rearrangement links TRBV12-5 to TRBJ2-7; maybe TRBD2 (5 bases). Germline V CDR1 and CDR2: LGHNT, FRNRAP. This CDR3 contains 10 residues. The V and J ends lost 5 bases and 12 bases respectively, with 11 bases between them. Here the CDR3 DNA reads TGTGCTAGTGGTCCAACGCGGGCGTACTTC. Translated, it gives CASGPTRAYF.